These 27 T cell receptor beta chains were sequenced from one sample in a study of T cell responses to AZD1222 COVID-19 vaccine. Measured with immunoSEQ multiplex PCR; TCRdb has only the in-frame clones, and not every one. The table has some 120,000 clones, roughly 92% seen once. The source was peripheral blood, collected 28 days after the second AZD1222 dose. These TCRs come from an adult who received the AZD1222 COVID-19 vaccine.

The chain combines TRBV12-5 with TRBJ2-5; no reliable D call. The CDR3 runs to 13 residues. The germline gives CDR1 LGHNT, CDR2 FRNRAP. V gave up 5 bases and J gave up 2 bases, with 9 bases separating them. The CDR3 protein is CASGPSGQETQYF. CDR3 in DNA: TGTGCTAGTGGTCCCTCGGGTCAAGAGACCCAGTACTTC.

CDR3 DNA: TGTGCCAGCAGCGTAGCTCGGGCCCAGCTCAATGAGCAGTTCTTC. The encoded protein is CASSVARAQLNEQFF. This chain uses TRBV4-2 with TRBJ2-1; D is unresolved. CDR1 and CDR2 (germline): LGHNA, YNFKEQ. The CDR3 has 15 amino acids. The V end lost 5 bases, the J end lost 6 bases, and 17 bases lay between the germline ends.

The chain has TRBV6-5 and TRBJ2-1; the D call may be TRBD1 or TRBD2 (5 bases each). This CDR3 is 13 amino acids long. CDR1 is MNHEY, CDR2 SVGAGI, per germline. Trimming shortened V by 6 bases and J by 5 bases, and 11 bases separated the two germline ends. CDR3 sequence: CASRHGTDNEQFF. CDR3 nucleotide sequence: TGTGCCAGCAGACATGGGACCGACAATGAGCAGTTCTTC.

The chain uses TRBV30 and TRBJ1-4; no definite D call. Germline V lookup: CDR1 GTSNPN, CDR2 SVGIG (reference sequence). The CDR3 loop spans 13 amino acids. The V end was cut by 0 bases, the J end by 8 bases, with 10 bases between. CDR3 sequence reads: CAWSVPVKEKLFF. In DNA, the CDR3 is TGTGCCTGGAGTGTACCAGTTAAGGAAAAACTGTTTTTT.

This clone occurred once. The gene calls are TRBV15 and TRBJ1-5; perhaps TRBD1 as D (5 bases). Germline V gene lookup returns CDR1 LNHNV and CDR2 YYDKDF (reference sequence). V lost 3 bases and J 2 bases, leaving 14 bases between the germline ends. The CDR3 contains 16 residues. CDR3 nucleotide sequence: TGTGCCACCAGCAGCGGGGGAGGAGGAGGCAATCAGCCCCAGCATTTT. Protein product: CATSSGGGGGNQPQHF.

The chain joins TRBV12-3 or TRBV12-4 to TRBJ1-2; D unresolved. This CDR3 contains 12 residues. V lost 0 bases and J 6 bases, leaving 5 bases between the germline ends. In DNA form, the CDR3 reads TGTGCCAGCAGTTTAGCACAGAATGGCTACACCTTC. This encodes CASSLAQNGYTF.

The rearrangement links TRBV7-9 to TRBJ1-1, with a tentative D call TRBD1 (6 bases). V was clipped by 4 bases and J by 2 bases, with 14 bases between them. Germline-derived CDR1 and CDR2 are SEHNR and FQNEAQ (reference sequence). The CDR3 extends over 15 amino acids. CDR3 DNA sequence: TGTGCCAGCAGCTGGAACAGGGTGCCTAACACTGAAGCTTTCTTT. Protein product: CASSWNRVPNTEAFF.

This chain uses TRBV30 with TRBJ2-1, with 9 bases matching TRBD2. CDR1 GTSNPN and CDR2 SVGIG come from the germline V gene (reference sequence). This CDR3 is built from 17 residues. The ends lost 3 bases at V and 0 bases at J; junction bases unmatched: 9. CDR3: CAWSPRSAGGSYNEQFF. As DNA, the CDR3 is TGTGCCTGGAGCCCCAGGTCAGCGGGAGGCTCCTACAATGAGCAGTTCTTC.

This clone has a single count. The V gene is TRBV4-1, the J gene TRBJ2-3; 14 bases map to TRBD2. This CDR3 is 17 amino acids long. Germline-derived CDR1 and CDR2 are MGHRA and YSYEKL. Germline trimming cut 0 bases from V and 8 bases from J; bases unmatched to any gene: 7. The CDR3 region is CASSQEGLAGVLGTQYF. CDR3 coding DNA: TGCGCCAGCAGCCAAGAGGGACTAGCGGGAGTCCTCGGTACGCAGTATTTT.

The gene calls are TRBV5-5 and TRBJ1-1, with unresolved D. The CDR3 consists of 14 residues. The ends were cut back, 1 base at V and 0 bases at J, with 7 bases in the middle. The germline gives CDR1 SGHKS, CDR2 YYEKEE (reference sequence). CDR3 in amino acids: CASSLYGVNTEAFF. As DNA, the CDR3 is TGTGCCAGCAGCTTGTACGGGGTGAACACTGAAGCTTTCTTT.

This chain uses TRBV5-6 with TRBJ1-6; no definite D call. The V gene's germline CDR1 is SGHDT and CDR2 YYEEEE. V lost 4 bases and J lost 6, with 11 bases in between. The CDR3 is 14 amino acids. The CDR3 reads CASSPLHGNSPLHF. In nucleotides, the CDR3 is TGTGCCAGCAGCCCCCTCCACGGTAATTCACCCCTCCACTTT.

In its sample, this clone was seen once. The CDR3 reads CASSFRDSYNEQFF. The CDR3 nucleotides read TGCGCCAGCAGCTTTAGGGACAGCTACAATGAGCAGTTCTTC. The gene calls are TRBV5-1 and TRBJ2-1; 7 bases are shared with TRBD1. The germline V gene encodes CDR1 SGHRS and CDR2 YFSETQ. The CDR3 is 14 amino acids. J lost 3 bases, V lost 2 bases, and 2 bases had no gene match.

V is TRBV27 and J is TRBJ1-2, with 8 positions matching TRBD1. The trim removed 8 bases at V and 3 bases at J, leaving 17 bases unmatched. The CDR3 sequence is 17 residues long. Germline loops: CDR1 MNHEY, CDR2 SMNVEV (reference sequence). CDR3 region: CASRGTLTGARDYGYTF. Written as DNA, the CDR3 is TGTGCCAGCCGGGGGACCTTGACAGGGGCAAGGGACTATGGCTACACCTTC.

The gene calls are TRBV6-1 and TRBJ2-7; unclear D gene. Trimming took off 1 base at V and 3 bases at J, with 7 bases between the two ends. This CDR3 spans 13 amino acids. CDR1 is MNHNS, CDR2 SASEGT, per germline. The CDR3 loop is CASSEGYNYEQYF. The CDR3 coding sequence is TGTGCCAGCAGTGAAGGTTATAACTACGAGCAGTACTTC.

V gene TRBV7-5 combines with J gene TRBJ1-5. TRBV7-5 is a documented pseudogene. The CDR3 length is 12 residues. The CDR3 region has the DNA TGTGCCAGAAGCTTAGTCAATCAGCCCCAGCATTTT. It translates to CARSLVNQPQHF.

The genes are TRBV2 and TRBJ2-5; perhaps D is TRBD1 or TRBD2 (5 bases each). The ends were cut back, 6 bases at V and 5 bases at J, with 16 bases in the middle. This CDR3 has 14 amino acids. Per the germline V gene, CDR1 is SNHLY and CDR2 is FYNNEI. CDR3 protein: CASSVDGGRETQYF. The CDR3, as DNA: TGTGCCAGCAGCGTAGATGGGGGTAGGGAGACCCAGTACTTC.

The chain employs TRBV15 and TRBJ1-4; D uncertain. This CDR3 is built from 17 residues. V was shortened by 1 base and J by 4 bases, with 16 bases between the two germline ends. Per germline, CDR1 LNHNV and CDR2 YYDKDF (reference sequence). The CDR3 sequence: CATSRARWGRGNEKLFF. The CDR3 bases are TGTGCCACCAGCAGAGCCCGGTGGGGTCGGGGTAATGAAAAACTGTTTTTT.

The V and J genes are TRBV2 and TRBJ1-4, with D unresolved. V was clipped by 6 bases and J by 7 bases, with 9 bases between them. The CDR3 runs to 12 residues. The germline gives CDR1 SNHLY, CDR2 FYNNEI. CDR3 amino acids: CASRLGSEKLFF. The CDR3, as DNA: TGTGCCAGCAGACTAGGGTCTGAAAAACTGTTTTTT.

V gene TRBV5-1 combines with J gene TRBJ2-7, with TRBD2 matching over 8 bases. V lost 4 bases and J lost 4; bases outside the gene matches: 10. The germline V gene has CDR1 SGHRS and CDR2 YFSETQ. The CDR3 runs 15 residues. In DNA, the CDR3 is TGCGCCAGCAGCCCGGGAGGGGGGGACGGGTACGAGCAGTACTTC. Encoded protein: CASSPGGGDGYEQYF.

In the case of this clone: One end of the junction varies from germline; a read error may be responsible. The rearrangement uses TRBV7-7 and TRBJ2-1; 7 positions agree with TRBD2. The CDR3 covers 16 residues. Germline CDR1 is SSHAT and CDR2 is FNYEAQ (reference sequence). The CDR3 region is CASSLQSGVGYNEQFF. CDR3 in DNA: TGTGCTAGCAGCTTACAGAGCGGGGTAGGCTACAATGAGCAGTTCTTC. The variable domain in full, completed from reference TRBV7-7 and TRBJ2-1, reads GAGVSQSPRYKVTKRGQDVTLRCDPISSHATLYWYQQALGQGPEFLTYFNYEAQPDKSGLPSDRFSAERPEGSISTLTIQRTEQRDSAMYRCASSLQSGVGYNEQFFGPGTRLTVL.

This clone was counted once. Here the CDR3 DNA reads TGTGCCAGCAGTCCCGGGACAGGGGGTTATGGCTACACCTTC. Its protein is CASSPGTGGYGYTF. The chain carries TRBV28 and TRBJ1-2; 11 nucleotides align to TRBD1. Trimming at V came to 5 bases and at J to 5 bases, leaving 4 bases not matched to a gene. The length of the CDR3 is 14 residues. Germline CDR1 reads MDHEN; CDR2 reads SYDVKM.

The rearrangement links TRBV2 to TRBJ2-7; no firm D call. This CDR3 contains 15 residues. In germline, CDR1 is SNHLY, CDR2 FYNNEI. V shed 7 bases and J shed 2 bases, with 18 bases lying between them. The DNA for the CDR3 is TGTGCCAGCACCCCCCTGGGGATTCCCCCCTACGAGCAGTACTTC. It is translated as CASTPLGIPPYEQYF.

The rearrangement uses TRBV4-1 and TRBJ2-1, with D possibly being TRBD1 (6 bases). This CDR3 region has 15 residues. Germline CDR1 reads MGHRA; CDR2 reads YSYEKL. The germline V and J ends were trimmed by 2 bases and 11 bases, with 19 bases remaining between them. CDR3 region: CASSQTTGKGRQQFF. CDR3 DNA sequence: TGCGCCAGCAGCCAAACCACAGGGAAAGGTAGGCAGCAGTTCTTC.

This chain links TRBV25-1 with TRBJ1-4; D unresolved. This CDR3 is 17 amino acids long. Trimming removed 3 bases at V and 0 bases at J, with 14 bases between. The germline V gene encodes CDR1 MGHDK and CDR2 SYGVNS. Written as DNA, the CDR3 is TGTGCCAGCAGTGAGGTACAGAACTATGCAACTAATGAAAAACTGTTTTTT. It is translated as CASSEVQNYATNEKLFF.

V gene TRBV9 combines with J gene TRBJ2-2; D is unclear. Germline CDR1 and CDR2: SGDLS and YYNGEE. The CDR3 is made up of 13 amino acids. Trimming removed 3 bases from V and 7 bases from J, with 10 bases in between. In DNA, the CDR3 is TGTGCCAGCAGCGGGCAGCGCGGCGGGGAGCTGTTTTTT. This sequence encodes CASSGQRGGELFF.

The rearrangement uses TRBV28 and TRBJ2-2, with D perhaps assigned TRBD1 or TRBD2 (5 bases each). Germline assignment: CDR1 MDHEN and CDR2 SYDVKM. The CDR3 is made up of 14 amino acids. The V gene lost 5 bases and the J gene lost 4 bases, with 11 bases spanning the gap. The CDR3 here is CASSTGPTTGELFF. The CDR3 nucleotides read TGTGCCAGCAGTACGGGACCTACCACCGGGGAGCTGTTTTTT.

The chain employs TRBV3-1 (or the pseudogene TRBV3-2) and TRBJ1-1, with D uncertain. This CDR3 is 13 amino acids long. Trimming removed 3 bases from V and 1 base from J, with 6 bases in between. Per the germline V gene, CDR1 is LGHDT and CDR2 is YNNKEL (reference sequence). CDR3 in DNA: TGTGCCAGCAGCCATGCCAAGAACACTGAAGCTTTCTTT. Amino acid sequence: CASSHAKNTEAFF.